The entry below describes one T cell receptor (beta chain). Generated by immunoSEQ multiplex PCR, the TCRdb table keeps only in-frame clones and is missing some. The table shows under 300,000 clones, with over 75% occurring only once. This sample is part of a study of blood T cell repertoires in COVID-19. The CDR3 covers 20 residues. With 6 bases clipped from V and 6 bases from J, the junction kept 23 bases outside the gene matches. Germline V CDR1 and CDR2: MNHEY, SMNVEV (reference sequence). This receptor was identified in a woman in her 30s who had recovered from COVID-19. The chain combines TRBV27 with TRBJ2-2; 9 bases are shared with TRBD1. The source material was PBMCs or T cells enriched from blood (not recorded which). CDR3 protein: CASRKPGQGGEAGRPGELFF. The CDR3 DNA follows: TGTGCCAGCAGGAAACCGGGACAGGGAGGGGAAGCAGGTCGGCCCGGGGAGCTGTTTTTT.